This T cell receptor (beta chain) was identified in a study of control samples from healthy donors and cancer patients. The CDR3 totals 15 residues. Trimming stripped 4 bases from V and 7 bases from J, with 17 bases between. The germline CDR1 and CDR2 sequences are LGHDT and YNNKEL (reference sequence). Method: immunoSEQ multiplex PCR; TCRdb's copy keeps in-frame clones and lacks some. There are 70,000 or so clones in the sample; roughly nine tenths occur only once, and about a fifth lies in the top ten. This sequence was found in a man in his 60s with lung cancer. Sequences were obtained from PBMCs. The rearrangement links TRBV3-1 (or the pseudogene TRBV3-2) to TRBJ1-5; no firm D call. This chain's CDR3 is CASSPHSGLGQPQHF. The CDR3, as DNA: TGTGCCAGCAGCCCCCACTCGGGTTTGGGACAGCCCCAGCATTTT.